The 21 T cell receptor beta chains below come from one sample, sequenced in a study of blood T cell repertoires in COVID-19 (dated by TCRdb to the early 2020s). The library was obtained by the immunoSEQ multiplex PCR assay. In its TCRdb copy, this immuneACCESS table keeps in-frame sequences only and misses some clones. Where compared with another copy, unresolved V genes explain less than half of these, and the others have no known cause. The sample profile shows 250,000 to 400,000 clones; about 89% of them were found once. The ten largest account for roughly 5% of the sample. The sequenced sample was PBMCs or T cells enriched from blood (not recorded which). Receptor source: a woman in her twenties or thirties who had recovered from COVID-19.

This chain links TRBV11-2 with TRBJ1-5, with TRBD1 matching over 7 bases. The CDR3 is 13 amino acids. Germline V CDR1 and CDR2: SGHAT, FQNNGV. After removal of 5 bases from V and 8 bases from J, the junction contained 6 bases not matched to a gene. CDR3 sequence reads: CASSRTGPEPQHF. CDR3 nucleotides: TGTGCCAGCAGCCGGACAGGCCCGGAGCCCCAGCATTTT.

The chain combines TRBV27 with TRBJ2-1; D is possibly TRBD1 (6 bases). In germline, CDR1 is MNHEY, CDR2 SMNVEV (reference sequence). This CDR3 is built from 12 residues. V was shortened by 8 bases and J by 6 bases, with 11 bases between the two germline ends. CDR3 DNA: TGTGCCAGCTTGGGGGCCCTCAATGAGCAGTTCTTC. Translating gives CASLGALNEQFF.

This clone has only one observation. The chain employs TRBV15 and TRBJ2-7, with D maybe TRBD1 (7 bases). This CDR3 spans 15 amino acids. Trimming took 4 bases from V and 5 from J, leaving 18 bases between them. Germline V gene sequence: CDR1 LNHNV, CDR2 YYDKDF (reference sequence). The CDR3, as DNA: TGTGCCACCAGCACAGCCCAGGGGGGTCGCGACGAGCAGTACTTC. Translation gives CATSTAQGGRDEQYF.

The chain joins TRBV5-1 to TRBJ2-6; D remains ambiguous. Looked up from germline, CDR1 is SGHRS and CDR2 is YFSETQ. V lost 0 bases, J lost 1 base, and 8 bases lay in between. CDR3 length equals 16 residues. The CDR3 DNA follows: TGCGCCAGCAGCTTGGTGGAGAATTCTGGGGCCAACGTCCTGACTTTC. Translating it yields CASSLVENSGANVLTF.

This chain joins TRBV30 and TRBJ2-1; TRBD2 is a possible D gene (6 bases). The germline CDR1 and CDR2 sequences are GTSNPN and SVGIG (reference sequence). This CDR3 is 11 amino acids long. Trimming took off 2 bases at V and 10 bases at J, with 9 bases between the two ends. The CDR3 DNA sequence: TGTGCCTGGAGTCCCCGGGGGGAGCAGTTCTTC. Its protein product is CAWSPRGEQFF.

V and J are TRBV7-8 and TRBJ1-1; possibly TRBD1 for D (5 bases). This CDR3 is 16 amino acids long. From germline, CDR1 is SGHVS and CDR2 FQNEAQ. V lost 5 bases and J 3 bases, leaving 19 bases between the germline ends. CDR3 protein: CASSGRALQVDTEAFF. The CDR3 DNA is TGTGCCAGCAGCGGCAGGGCCCTTCAAGTCGACACTGAAGCTTTCTTT.

The table lists this clone with a count of one. The chain carries TRBV19 and TRBJ2-2; the D is unclear. Trimming shortened V by 9 bases and J by 5 bases, and 10 bases separated the two germline ends. Germline CDR1 LNHDA, CDR2 SQIVND (reference sequence). The CDR3 covers 12 residues. CDR3 nucleotide sequence: TGTGCCAGACGAGGAAAGACCGGGGAGCTGTTTTTT. Protein: CARRGKTGELFF.

The rearrangement joins TRBV5-4 to TRBJ1-2, with 10 bases that match TRBD1. This CDR3 is built from 15 residues. The germline V gene has CDR1 SGHNT and CDR2 YYREEE (reference sequence). After removal of 4 bases from V and 4 bases from J, the junction contained 7 bases not matched to a gene. The CDR3 nucleotides are TGTGCCAGCAGCCCCGCGGGACAGGGGAGCTATGGCTACACCTTC. The encoded protein is CASSPAGQGSYGYTF. Based on the CDR3 plus reference TRBV5-4 and TRBJ1-2, the full variable domain is ETGVTQSPTHLIKTRGQQVTLRCSSQSGHNTVSWYQQALGQGPQFIFQYYREEENGRGNFPPRFSGLQFPNYSSELNVNALELDDSALYLCASSPAGQGSYGYTFGSGTRLTVV.

The chain links TRBV5-4 to TRBJ2-3; 7 nucleotides match TRBD1. The CDR3 extends over 15 amino acids. The V and J ends lost 3 bases and 4 bases, in that order; junction bases with no gene match: 8. Per germline, CDR1 SGHNT and CDR2 YYREEE (reference sequence). The CDR3 DNA reads TGTGCCAGCAGCTGGTGGCAAGGGGGCTCAGATACGCAGTATTTT. Its protein is CASSWWQGGSDTQYF.

The rearrangement links TRBV7-8 to TRBJ1-3; TRBD1 is a possible D gene (6 bases). V was clipped by 3 bases and J by 2 bases, with 14 bases between them. The CDR3 is 16 amino acids. Germline CDR1 and CDR2: SGHVS and FQNEAQ. The CDR3 coding sequence is TGTGCCAGCAGCTTTTCCAGGGGTCTTCCTGGAAACACCATATATTTT. Protein product: CASSFSRGLPGNTIYF.

The CDR3 DNA is TGTGCCAGCAGCCAGCTCAGGGGGGCAAATCTGAACACTGAAGCTTTCTTT. This sequence encodes CASSQLRGANLNTEAFF. The rearrangement links TRBV7-9 to TRBJ1-1; 7 bases are shared with TRBD1. Germline V CDR1 and CDR2: SEHNR, FQNEAQ (reference sequence). There are 17 residues in the CDR3. Trimming took 5 bases from V and 0 from J; bases not matched to a gene: 12. Filled out from reference TRBV7-9 and TRBJ1-1, the complete variable domain reads DTGVSQNPRHKITKRGQNVTFRCDPISEHNRLYWYRQTLGQGPEFLTYFQNEAQLEKSRLLSDRFSAERPKGSFSTLEIQRTEQGDSAMYLCASSQLRGANLNTEAFFGQGTRLTVV.

The gene calls are TRBV9 and TRBJ2-7, with D tentatively TRBD2 (6 bases). The CDR3 is made up of 17 amino acids. Trimming cost V 0 bases and J 2 bases, with 18 bases left between them. Germline assignment: CDR1 SGDLS and CDR2 YYNGEE. CDR3 loop: CASSVGPTGVIPYEQYF. The CDR3 DNA follows: TGTGCCAGCAGCGTAGGTCCGACGGGGGTAATTCCCTACGAGCAGTACTTC.

This chain links TRBV7-2 with TRBJ1-1; the D is unclear. The CDR3 covers 16 residues. V was pared by 2 bases and J by 1 base, with 14 bases between. Germline lookup yields CDR1 SGHTA and CDR2 FQGNSA. The CDR3 region is CASSLFGRDENTEAFF. CDR3 DNA: TGTGCCAGCAGCTTATTTGGGCGCGATGAGAACACTGAAGCTTTCTTT.

The chain uses TRBV4-3 and TRBJ1-1, with TRBD1 as a possible D gene (5 bases). The CDR3 is 17 amino acids. From germline, CDR1 is LGHNA and CDR2 YSLEER. V was clipped by 0 bases and J by 0 bases, with 14 bases between them. The chain's CDR3 is CASSQDVYRNLNTEAFF. CDR3 DNA: TGCGCCAGCAGCCAAGATGTTTACAGGAACTTGAACACTGAAGCTTTCTTT.

The chain recombines TRBV4-1 with TRBJ1-2, with D unclear. The CDR3 is 14 residues long. CDR1 is MGHRA and CDR2 is YSYEKL in the germline V gene. Between the trimmed V and J ends, which lost 1 base and 7 bases, there was a span of 13 bases. For the CDR3, the DNA is TGCGCCAGCAGCCAAGCGGTTCCAGGAGGTGGCTACACCTTC. It specifies CASSQAVPGGGYTF.

This clone showed up just a few times. The chain's CDR3 is CAWSYSNSPLHF. The DNA for the CDR3 is TGTGCCTGGAGTTACAGTAATTCACCCCTCCACTTT. The chain recombines TRBV30 with TRBJ1-6, with D unresolved. This CDR3 contains 12 residues. Germline CDR1 is GTSNPN and CDR2 is SVGIG (reference sequence). V dropped 2 bases and J dropped 6 bases, with 5 bases sitting between them.

This clone has only one observation. The chain carries TRBV21-1 and TRBJ1-5; the table's TRBD1 call for D was not verified on the DNA. TRBV21-1 is shown as a pseudogene. This CDR3 region has 14 residues. The CDR3 reads CASSARSGSQPQHF. The CDR3 DNA sequence: TGTGCCAGCAGCGCCCGATCAGGGTCTCAGCCCCAGCATTTT.

V is TRBV7-3 and J is TRBJ2-1; D might be TRBD1 (6 bases). The CDR3 consists of 13 residues. V lost 2 bases, J lost 5 bases, and 7 bases lay in between. Germline CDR1 is SGHTA and CDR2 is FQGTGA. The chain's CDR3 is CASSLDRNNEQFF. The CDR3 nucleotides read TGTGCCAGCAGCTTAGACAGGAACAATGAGCAGTTCTTC. Drawing the rest from reference TRBV7-3 and TRBJ2-1, the complete variable domain is GAGVSQTPSNKVTEKGKYVELRCDPISGHTALYWYRQSLGQGPEFLIYFQGTGAADDSGLPNDRFFAVRPEGSVSTLKIQRTERGDSAVYLCASSLDRNNEQFFGPGTRLTVL.

The chain joins TRBV29-1 to TRBJ2-7, with D tentatively TRBD2 (5 bases). The CDR3 is 12 residues long. The ends were cut back, 6 bases at V and 4 bases at J, with 13 bases in the middle. CDR1 SQVTM and CDR2 ANQGSEA come from the germline V gene. The CDR3 loop reads CSVYSGNYEQYF. The CDR3 DNA is TGCAGCGTCTACTCGGGGAATTACGAGCAGTACTTC.

This clone has a single count. J is TRBJ2-3 and V is TRBV5-6; 8 bases line up with TRBD2. J lost 1 base, V lost 0 bases, and 4 bases had no gene match. Germline V gives CDR1 SGHDT, CDR2 YYEEEE. The CDR3 totals 16 residues. The CDR3 DNA sequence: TGTGCCAGCAGCTTGGTTTTGGGACTAGGCACAGATACGCAGTATTTT. It specifies CASSLVLGLGTDTQYF. Variable domain in full (rest from reference TRBV5-6 and TRBJ2-3): DAGVTQSPTHLIKTRGQQVTLRCSPKSGHDTVSWYQQALGQGPQFIFQYYEEEERQRGNFPDRFSGHQFPNYSSELNVNALLLGDSALYLCASSLVLGLGTDTQYFGPGTRLTVL.

The CDR3 here is CASQLALDTQYF. In DNA form, the CDR3 reads TGTGCCAGTCAACTAGCTTTAGATACGCAGTATTTT. The V and J genes are TRBV6-5 and TRBJ2-3; TRBD2 might be the D (6 bases). Germline-derived CDR1 and CDR2 are MNHEY and SVGAGI. Trimming took off 9 bases at V and 5 bases at J, with 12 bases between the two ends. The CDR3 is made up of 12 amino acids.